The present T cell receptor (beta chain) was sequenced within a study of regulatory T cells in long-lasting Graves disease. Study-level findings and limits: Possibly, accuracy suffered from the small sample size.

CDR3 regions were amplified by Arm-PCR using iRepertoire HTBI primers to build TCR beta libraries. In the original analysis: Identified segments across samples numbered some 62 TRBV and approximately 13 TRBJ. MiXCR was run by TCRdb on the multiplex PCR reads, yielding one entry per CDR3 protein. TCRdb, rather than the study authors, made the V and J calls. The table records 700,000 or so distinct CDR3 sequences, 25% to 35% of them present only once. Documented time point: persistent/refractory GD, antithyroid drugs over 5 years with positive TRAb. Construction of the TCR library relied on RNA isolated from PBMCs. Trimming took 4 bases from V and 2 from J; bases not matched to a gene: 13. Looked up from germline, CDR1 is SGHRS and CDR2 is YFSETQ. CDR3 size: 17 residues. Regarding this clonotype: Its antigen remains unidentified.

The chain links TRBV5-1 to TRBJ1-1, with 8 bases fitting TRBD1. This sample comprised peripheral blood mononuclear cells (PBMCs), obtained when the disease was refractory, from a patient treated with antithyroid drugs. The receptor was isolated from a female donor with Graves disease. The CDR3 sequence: CASSPYRTTGANTEAFF. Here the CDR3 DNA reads TGCGCCAGCAGCCCATATAGAACGACAGGGGCTAACACTGAAGCTTTCTTT.